Below are 6 T cell receptor beta chains sequenced from a single sample in a study of CXCR3-negative and CXCR3-positive naive CD8 T cells. The TRB libraries of cDNA were built by UMI-labeled 5' RACE. Each CDR3 protein gets one entry in TCRdb, which reprocessed the 5' RACE reads and gives no DNA. This sample's clone table lists around 50,000 distinct CDR3 sequences. Sequenced: naive CXCR3- CD8+ T cells from blood. As for subset: CD45RO-CCR7+CD27+CD95- naive CD8+ T cells lacking CXCR3 (TNR3-). These receptors came from a human donor in good health. Some clones in this sample may be carry-over from other donors' samples.

The rearrangement uses TRBV5-5 and TRBJ2-1. CDR1 and CDR2 from the germline V gene are SGHKS and YYEKEE (reference sequence). The CDR3 is 15 residues long. The CDR3: CASSGFRGSYNEQFF.

V gene TRBV4-1 combines with J gene TRBJ2-5; TCRdb names TRBD1, which stays unverified in the absence of DNA. The CDR3 is made up of 14 amino acids. From germline, CDR1 is MGHRA and CDR2 YSYEKL. The CDR3 protein is CASSQGEGVETQYF.

The gene calls are TRBV12-3 or TRBV12-4 and TRBJ2-5; there is no DNA to check the TCRdb D call of TRBD2. The CDR3 sequence is 16 residues long. The CDR3 loop is CASRPGVSGVRETQYF.

The chain is built from TRBV6-5 and TRBJ2-1; there is no DNA to check the TCRdb D call of TRBD1. The germline V gene encodes CDR1 MNHEY and CDR2 SVGAGI. The CDR3 loop spans 13 amino acids. CDR3 sequence: CASWGASYNEQFF.

The chain is built from TRBV7-2 and TRBJ2-1. The CDR3 runs to 13 residues. Germline loops: CDR1 SGHTA, CDR2 FQGNSA. CDR3 loop: CAIAGDSYNEQFF.

The chain employs TRBV5-1 and TRBJ2-1; the TCRdb call, TRBD1, lacks DNA for checking. Germline CDR1 is SGHRS and CDR2 is YFSETQ. The CDR3 loop spans 13 amino acids. CDR3 sequence: CASSWGQKNEQFF.